Detailed here is one T cell receptor beta chain. The antigen is not known. With 0 bases removed from V and 5 bases from J, the gap between germline ends came to 9 bases. This CDR3 has 15 amino acids. Germline V gene data show CDR1 as SGHRS and CDR2 as YFSETQ. PCR used 60 Vbeta primers and 13 Jbeta primers. Here immunoSEQ multiplex PCR was the method, and the copy in TCRdb shows in-frame clones only, minus some. The sample has about 83,000 clones, more than 70% seen once. The entry originates in a study of cytomegalovirus exposure and HLA in healthy donors. The overall study: Ancestry clustering placed roughly 86% of around 400 genotyped donors in the Caucasian-associated cluster. The study's findings and limits: At a 0.05 false discovery rate, a later analysis found 18,000 or so TCR beta sequences to be associated with HLA alleles. On later analysis, the bulk of CMV-associated TCR beta chains appeared to be HLA-restricted.

This clonotype was sampled from a man in his sixties in good health and CMV-seronegative. The material sequenced was PBMCs. The V call is TRBV5-1, the J call TRBJ1-6; no clear D. CDR3 coding DNA: TGCGCCAGCAGCTTGGCTACAGAAAATAATTCACCCCTCCACTTT. Translating gives CASSLATENNSPLHF.